This TCR beta chain was observed in a study of cytomegalovirus exposure and HLA in healthy donors. Findings and caveats of the study: A link between a missense DCLRE1C variant and TCR beta V- and J-gene trimming emerged from a later analysis. Many donors carried some public TCRs, although rarity characterized most TCR sequences. The later analysis indicated that the majority of CMV-associated TCR beta chains appeared HLA-restricted.

A remark on this clone: Its antigen is still unknown.

The CDR3 runs to 15 residues. The germline V gene has CDR1 SGHVS and CDR2 FQNEAQ. J was trimmed by 1 base and V by 6 bases; bases with no gene match: 6. Sampled while nominally healthy, donors likely had unrecorded immune exposures. Both 60 Vbeta primers and 13 Jbeta primers went into the PCR. Clones were read by immunoSEQ multiplex PCR, and TCRdb kept only the in-frame ones, dropping some. Among about 190,000 clones, about 83% were seen once, and the ten largest hold 9.5% to 13%. The chain combines TRBV7-8 with TRBJ2-7; 10 bases agree with TRBD2. Sequenced sample: PBMCs. The TCR comes from a woman in her fifties or sixties in good health and CMV-seropositive. CDR3 sequence reads: CASSLSGGFSYEQYF. CDR3 coding DNA: TGTGCCAGCAGTCTTAGCGGGGGGTTTTCCTACGAGCAGTACTTC. Full variable domain (remainder filled in from reference TRBV7-8 and TRBJ2-7): GAGVSQSPRYKVAKRGQDVALRCDPISGHVSLFWYQQALGQGPEFLTYFQNEAQLDKSGLPSDRFFAERPEGSVSTLKIQRTQQEDSAVYLCASSLSGGFSYEQYFGPGTRLTVT.